This TCR beta chain was profiled in a study of PD-1 blockade in classical Hodgkin lymphoma. TCRdb keeps only in-frame clones here, not all; method: immunoSEQ multiplex PCR. The profile shows some 100,000 clones, roughly 92% of them singletons. Every patient relapsed after autologous stem cell transplantation, and brentuximab vedotin exposure varied. Best outcomes ranged across complete response, partial response and progressive disease. V was cut by 0 bases and J by 4 bases, with 4 bases left in between. The germline CDR1 and CDR2 sequences are GTSNPN and SVGIG (reference sequence). CDR3 length equals 12 residues. General study points: Exclusion covered patients beginning nivolumab under 1 year post-ASCT. It was among complete responders that baseline diversity resembled that of newly diagnosed patients.

Comment on this clone: The target antigen is unknown.

The rearrangement joins TRBV30 to TRBJ1-3; no reliable D call. This clonotype originated in a human donor with classical Hodgkin lymphoma. This specimen was peripheral blood mononuclear cells (PBMCs), taken at baseline. In DNA, the CDR3 is TGTGCCTGGAGTGTATGGGGAAACACCATATATTTT. Translated: CAWSVWGNTIYF.